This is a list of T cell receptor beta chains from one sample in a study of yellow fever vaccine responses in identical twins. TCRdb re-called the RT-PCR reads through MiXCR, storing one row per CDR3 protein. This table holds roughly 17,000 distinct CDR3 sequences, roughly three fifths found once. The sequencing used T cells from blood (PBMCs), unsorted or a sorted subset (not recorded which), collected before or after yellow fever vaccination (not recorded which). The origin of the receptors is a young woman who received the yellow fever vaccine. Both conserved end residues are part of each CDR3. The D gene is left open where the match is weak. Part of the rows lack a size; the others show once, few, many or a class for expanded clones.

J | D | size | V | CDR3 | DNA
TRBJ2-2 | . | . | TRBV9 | CASSPTDNTGELFF | TGTGCCAGCAGCCCCACGGATAACACCGGGGAGCTGTTTTTT
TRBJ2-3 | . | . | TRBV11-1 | CASSTFKSTDTQYF | TGTGCCAGCAGCACATTCAAAAGCACAGATACGCAGTATTTT
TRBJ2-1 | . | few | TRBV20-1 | CSAHGSSQYNEQFF | TGCAGTGCCCACGGGAGCTCACAATACAATGAGCAGTTCTTC
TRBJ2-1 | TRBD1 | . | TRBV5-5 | CASSYTSGTGDYEQFF | TGTGCCAGCAGCTATACCTCCGGGACAGGGGATTATGAGCAGTTCTTC
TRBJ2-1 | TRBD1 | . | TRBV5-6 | CASSQGQGGYNEQFF | TGTGCCAGCAGCCAGGGACAGGGGGGATACAATGAGCAGTTCTTC
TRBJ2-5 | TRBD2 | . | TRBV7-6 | CASSSQLAGEQETQYF | TGTGCCAGCAGCTCTCAACTAGCGGGGGAACAAGAGACCCAGTACTTC
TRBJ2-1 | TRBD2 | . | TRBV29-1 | CSVEVGVAGGPYEQFF | TGCAGCGTTGAAGTCGGCGTAGCGGGAGGGCCCTATGAGCAGTTCTTC
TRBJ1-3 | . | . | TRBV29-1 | CSVQGASGNTIYF | TGCAGCGTTCAGGGCGCCTCTGGAAACACCATATATTTT
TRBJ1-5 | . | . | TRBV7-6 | CASSLDTNQPQHF | TGTGCCAGCAGCTTAGACACCAATCAGCCCCAGCATTTT
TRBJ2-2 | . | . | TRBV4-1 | CASSQRTGELFF | TGCGCCAGCAGCCAACGTACCGGGGAGCTGTTTTTT
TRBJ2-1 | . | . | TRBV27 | CASSLFFPPRDEQFF | TGTGCCAGCAGTTTATTTTTTCCACCTCGTGATGAGCAGTTCTTC
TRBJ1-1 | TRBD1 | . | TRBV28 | CASSYEGARPEAFF | TGTGCCAGCAGTTATGAGGGGGCGAGGCCTGAAGCTTTCTTT
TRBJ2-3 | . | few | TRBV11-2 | CASSLVLGDTDTQYF | TGTGCCAGCAGCTTAGTTCTGGGAGACACAGATACGCAGTATTTT
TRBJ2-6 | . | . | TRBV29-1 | CSVEGAGANVLTF | TGCAGCGTTGAGGGGGCTGGGGCCAACGTCCTGACTTTC
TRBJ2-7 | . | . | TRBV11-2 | CASSLQIGAGLPYEQYF | TGTGCCAGCAGCTTACAAATCGGAGCGGGCCTACCCTACGAGCAGTACTTC
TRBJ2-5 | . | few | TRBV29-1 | CSVGGPMGETQYF | TGCAGCGTTGGTGGACCCATGGGCGAGACCCAGTACTTC
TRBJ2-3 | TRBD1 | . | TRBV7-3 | CASSSGTGPLGTQYF | TGTGCCAGCAGCTCCGGGACAGGTCCCCTCGGTACGCAGTATTTT
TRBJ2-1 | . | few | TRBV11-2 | CASSLTGIEQFF | TGTGCCAGCAGCTTAACAGGGATAGAGCAGTTCTTC
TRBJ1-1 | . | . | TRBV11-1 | CASSPRPEGNTEAFF | TGTGCCAGCAGCCCCCGACCCGAAGGGAACACTGAAGCTTTCTTT
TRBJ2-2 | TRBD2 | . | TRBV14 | CASSQALAGAGELFF | TGTGCCAGCAGCCAAGCTCTAGCGGGAGCCGGGGAGCTTTTTTTT
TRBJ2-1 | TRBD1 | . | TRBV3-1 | CASSPHDRGPQNEQFF | TGTGCCAGCAGCCCCCACGACAGGGGGCCACAGAATGAGCAGTTCTTC
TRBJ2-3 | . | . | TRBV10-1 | CASRRSTGATDTQYF | TGCGCCAGCAGGCGGAGTACTGGGGCCACAGATACGCAGTATTTT
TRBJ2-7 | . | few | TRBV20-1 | CSARANSYEQYF | TGCAGTGCTAGGGCCAACTCCTACGAGCAGTACTTC
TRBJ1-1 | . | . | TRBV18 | CASSLEPLSSMNTEAFF | TGTGCCAGCTCACTTGAACCTCTTAGCAGCATGAACACTGAAGCTTTCTTT
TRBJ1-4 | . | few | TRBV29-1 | CSVRDRPNEKLFF | TGCAGCGTTCGGGACCGACCTAATGAAAAACTGTTTTTT
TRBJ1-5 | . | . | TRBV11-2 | CASSPSGRGPDQPQHF | TGTGCCAGCAGCCCCTCGGGACGCGGGCCAGATCAGCCCCAGCATTTT
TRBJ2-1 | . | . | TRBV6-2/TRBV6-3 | CASSYRIGGSYNEQFF | TGTGCCAGCAGTTACCGAATAGGGGGCTCCTACAATGAGCAGTTCTTC
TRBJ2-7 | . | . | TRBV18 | CASSRDNYEQYF | TGTGCCAGCTCAAGGGACAACTACGAGCAGTACTTC
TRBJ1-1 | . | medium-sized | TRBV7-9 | CASSLLTEAFF | TGTGCCAGCAGCCTTCTCACTGAAGCTTTCTTT
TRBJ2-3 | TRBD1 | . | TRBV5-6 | CASRTGGIADTQYF | TGTGCCAGCAGAACAGGGGGAATAGCAGATACGCAGTATTTT
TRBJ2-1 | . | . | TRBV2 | CASREAGSSYNEQFF | TGTGCCAGCCGGGAAGCCGGGAGCTCCTACAATGAGCAGTTCTTC
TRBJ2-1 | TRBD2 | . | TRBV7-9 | CASSSPGLAVYNEQFF | TGTGCCAGCAGCTCACCGGGACTAGCGGTATACAATGAGCAGTTCTTC
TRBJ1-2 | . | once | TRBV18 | CASSQGAGPYGYTF | TGTGCCAGCTCCCAAGGGGCAGGACCTTATGGCTACACCTTC
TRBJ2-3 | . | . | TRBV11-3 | CASSLQLATDTQYF | TGTGCCAGCAGCTTACAACTAGCAACAGATACGCAGTATTTT
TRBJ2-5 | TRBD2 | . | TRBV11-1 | CASSLEVAGHQETQYF | TGTGCCAGCAGCTTAGAGGTAGCGGGGCACCAAGAGACCCAGTACTTC
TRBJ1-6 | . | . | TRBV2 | CASSEEGAVSSPLHF | TGTGCCAGCAGTGAAGAAGGGGCGGTGTCTTCACCCCTCCACTTT
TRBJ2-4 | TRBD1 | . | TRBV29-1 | CSVAHGTGVLHLAKNIQYF | TGCAGCGTTGCTCACGGTACAGGGGTCCTACATTTAGCCAAAAACATTCAGTACTTC
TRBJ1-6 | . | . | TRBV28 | CASSLLASSYNSPLHF | TGTGCCAGCAGTTTATTAGCCAGCTCCTATAATTCACCCCTCCACTTT
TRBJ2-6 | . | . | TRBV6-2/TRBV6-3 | CASSYGDSGANVLTF | TGTGCCAGCAGTTACGGGGACTCTGGGGCCAACGTCCTGACTTTC
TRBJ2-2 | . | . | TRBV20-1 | CSARDRVSELFF | TGCAGTGCTAGAGACAGGGTTTCGGAGCTGTTTTTT
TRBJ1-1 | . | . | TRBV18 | CASSPDRTEAFF | TGTGCCAGCTCGCCTGACAGGACTGAAGCTTTCTTT
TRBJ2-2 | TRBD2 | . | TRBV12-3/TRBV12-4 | CASNPAGGATGELFF | TGTGCCAGCAATCCAGCGGGAGGGGCCACCGGGGAGCTGTTTTTT
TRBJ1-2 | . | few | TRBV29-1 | CSVGGGRGYGYTF | TGCAGCGTTGGGGGGGGCAGGGGATATGGCTACACCTTC
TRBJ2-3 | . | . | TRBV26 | CASKPGTGDTDTQYF | TGTGCCAGCAAACCGGGGACAGGGGATACAGATACGCAGTATTTT
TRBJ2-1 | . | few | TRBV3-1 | CASSREDLTYNEQFF | TGTGCCAGCAGCCGTGAGGACTTAACCTACAATGAGCAGTTCTTC
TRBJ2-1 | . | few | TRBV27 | CASSFWGDSYNEQFF | TGTGCCAGCAGTTTTTGGGGGGACTCCTACAATGAGCAGTTCTTC
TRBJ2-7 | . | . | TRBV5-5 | CASSQQGGVYEQYF | TGTGCCAGCAGCCAACAAGGGGGAGTTTACGAGCAGTACTTC
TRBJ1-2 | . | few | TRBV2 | CASSWEGSYGYTF | TGTGCCAGCAGTTGGGAGGGTAGCTATGGCTACACCTTC
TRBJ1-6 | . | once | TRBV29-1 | CSARTDSNSPLHF | TGCAGCGCACGGACCGATTCAAATTCACCCCTCCACTTT
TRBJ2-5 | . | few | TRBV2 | CASSTGMQETQYF | TGTGCCAGCAGTACGGGGATGCAAGAGACCCAGTACTTC
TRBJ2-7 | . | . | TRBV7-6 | CASSLASSSRTYEQYF | TGTGCCAGCAGCTTAGCGTCGTCTAGCAGGACCTACGAGCAGTACTTC
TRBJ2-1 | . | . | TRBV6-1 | CASSEEASSYNEQFF | TGTGCCAGCAGTGAGGAGGCCAGCTCCTACAATGAGCAGTTCTTC
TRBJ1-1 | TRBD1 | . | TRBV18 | CASSPGRTGGTEAFF | TGTGCCAGCTCACCCGGGAGGACAGGGGGAACTGAAGCTTTCTTT
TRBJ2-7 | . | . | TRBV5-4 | CASSRRGSSEQYF | TGTGCCAGCAGCCGTAGGGGCTCTAGCGAGCAGTACTTC
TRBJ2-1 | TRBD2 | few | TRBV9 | CASSVGGGTSRYNEQFF | TGTGCCAGCAGCGTAGGAGGCGGGACTAGCCGCTACAATGAGCAGTTCTTC
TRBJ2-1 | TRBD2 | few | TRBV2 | CASREGTNYNEQFF | TGTGCCAGCAGAGAAGGGACTAACTACAATGAGCAGTTCTTC
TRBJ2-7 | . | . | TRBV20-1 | CSASRLYEQYF | TGCAGTGCTAGCCGACTCTACGAGCAGTACTTC
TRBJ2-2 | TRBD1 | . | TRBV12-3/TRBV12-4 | CASRKGDRELNGELFF | TGTGCCAGCAGGAAAGGGGACAGGGAACTTAACGGGGAGCTGTTTTTT